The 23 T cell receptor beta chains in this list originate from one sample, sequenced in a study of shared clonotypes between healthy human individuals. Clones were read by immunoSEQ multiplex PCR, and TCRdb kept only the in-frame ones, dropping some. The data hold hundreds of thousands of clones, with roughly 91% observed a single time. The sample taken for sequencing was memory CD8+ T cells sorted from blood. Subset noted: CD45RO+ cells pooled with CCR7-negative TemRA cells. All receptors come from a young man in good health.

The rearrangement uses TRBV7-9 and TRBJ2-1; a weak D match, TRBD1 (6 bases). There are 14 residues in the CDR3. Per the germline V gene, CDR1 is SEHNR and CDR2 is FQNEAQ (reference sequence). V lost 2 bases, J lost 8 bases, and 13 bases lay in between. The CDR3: CASSLRDTSDEQFF. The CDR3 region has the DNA TGTGCCAGCAGCTTAAGGGACACTTCGGATGAGCAGTTCTTC.

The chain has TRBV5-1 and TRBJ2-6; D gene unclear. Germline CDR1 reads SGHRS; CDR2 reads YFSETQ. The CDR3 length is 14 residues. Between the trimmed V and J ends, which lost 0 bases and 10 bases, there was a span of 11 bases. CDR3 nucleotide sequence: TGCGCCAGCAGCTTGGACTTCCAGGTGAACGTCCTGACTTTC. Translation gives CASSLDFQVNVLTF.

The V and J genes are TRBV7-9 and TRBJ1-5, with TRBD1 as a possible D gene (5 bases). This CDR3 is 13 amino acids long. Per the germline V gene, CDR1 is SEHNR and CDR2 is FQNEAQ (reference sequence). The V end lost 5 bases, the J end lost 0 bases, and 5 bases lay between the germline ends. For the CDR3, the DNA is TGTGCCAGCAGCGGGACTAGCAATCAGCCCCAGCATTTT. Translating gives CASSGTSNQPQHF.

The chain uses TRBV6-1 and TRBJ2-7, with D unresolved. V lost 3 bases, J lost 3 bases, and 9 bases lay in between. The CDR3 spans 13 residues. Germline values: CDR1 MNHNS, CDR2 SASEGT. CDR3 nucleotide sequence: TGTGCCAGCAGTGAGGGCTCAGACTACGAGCAGTACTTC. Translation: CASSEGSDYEQYF.

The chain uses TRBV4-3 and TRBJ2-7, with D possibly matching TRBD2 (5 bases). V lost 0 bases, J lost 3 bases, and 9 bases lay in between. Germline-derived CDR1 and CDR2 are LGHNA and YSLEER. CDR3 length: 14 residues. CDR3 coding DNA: TGCGCCAGCAGCCAAGATTGGGGAGACTACGAGCAGTACTTC. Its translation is CASSQDWGDYEQYF.

The CDR3 DNA is TGTGCCAGTGATGCGGGACAGGGACTTTCCTACGAGCAGTACTTC. This gives the protein CASDAGQGLSYEQYF. This chain uses TRBV19 with TRBJ2-7, with TRBD1 matching over 9 bases. The CDR3 is 15 amino acids. Germline CDR1 and CDR2: LNHDA and SQIVND (reference sequence). V shed 8 bases and J 1 base; nucleotides not matched to a gene: 9.

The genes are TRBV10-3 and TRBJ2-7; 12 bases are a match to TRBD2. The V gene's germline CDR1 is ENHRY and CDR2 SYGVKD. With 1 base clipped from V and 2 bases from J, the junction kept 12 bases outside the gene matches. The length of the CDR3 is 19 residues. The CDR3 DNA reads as TGTGCCATCAGTGAGTTGGAGGGGCACGGGACTAGCGGGCCCTACGAGCAGTACTTC. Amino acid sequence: CAISELEGHGTSGPYEQYF.

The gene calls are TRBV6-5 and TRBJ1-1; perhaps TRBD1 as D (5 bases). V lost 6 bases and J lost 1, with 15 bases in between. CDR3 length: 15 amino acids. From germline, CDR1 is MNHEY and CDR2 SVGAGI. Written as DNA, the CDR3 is TGTGCCAGCAGCGTTGGAAACGGGGGGAACACTGAAGCTTTCTTT. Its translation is CASSVGNGGNTEAFF.

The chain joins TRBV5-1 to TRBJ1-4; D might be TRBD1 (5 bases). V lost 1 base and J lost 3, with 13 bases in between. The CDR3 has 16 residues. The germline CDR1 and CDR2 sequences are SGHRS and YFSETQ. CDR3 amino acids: CASSLLRVGANEKLFF. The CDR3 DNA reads TGCGCCAGCAGCTTGCTCAGGGTTGGGGCTAATGAAAAACTGTTTTTT.

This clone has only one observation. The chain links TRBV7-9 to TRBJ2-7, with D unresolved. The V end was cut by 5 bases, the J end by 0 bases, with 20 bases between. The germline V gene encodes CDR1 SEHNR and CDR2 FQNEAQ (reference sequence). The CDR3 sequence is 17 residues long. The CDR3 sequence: CASSDLGSGFGSYEQYF. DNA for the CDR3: TGTGCCAGCAGCGACCTAGGGTCTGGGTTTGGCTCCTACGAGCAGTACTTC.

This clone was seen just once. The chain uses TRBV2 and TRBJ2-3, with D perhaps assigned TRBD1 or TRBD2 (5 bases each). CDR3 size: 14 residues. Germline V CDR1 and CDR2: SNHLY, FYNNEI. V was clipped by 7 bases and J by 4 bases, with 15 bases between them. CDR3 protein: CASKPRGAADTQYF. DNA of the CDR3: TGTGCCAGCAAACCGAGGGGCGCAGCAGATACGCAGTATTTT.

The CDR3, as DNA: TGTGCCAGCAGTCCGTGGGATCTCCAAGAGACCCAGTACTTC. Encoded protein: CASSPWDLQETQYF. This rearrangement joins TRBV7-2 to TRBJ2-5; D unclear. Between the trimmed V and J ends, which lost 6 bases and 1 base, there was a span of 12 bases. The CDR3 is 14 amino acids. Germline V CDR1 and CDR2: SGHTA, FQGNSA.

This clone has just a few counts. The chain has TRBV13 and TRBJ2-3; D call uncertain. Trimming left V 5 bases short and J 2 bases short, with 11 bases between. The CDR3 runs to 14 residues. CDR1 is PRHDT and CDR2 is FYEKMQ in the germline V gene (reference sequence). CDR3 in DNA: TGTGCCAGCAGCCTGGTGGTAGTCACAGATACGCAGTATTTT. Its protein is CASSLVVVTDTQYF.

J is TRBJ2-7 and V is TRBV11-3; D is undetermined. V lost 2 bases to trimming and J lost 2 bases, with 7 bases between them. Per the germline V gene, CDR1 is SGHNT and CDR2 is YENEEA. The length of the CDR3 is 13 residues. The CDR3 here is CASSLTTAYEQYF. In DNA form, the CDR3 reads TGTGCCAGCAGCTTAACAACCGCCTACGAGCAGTACTTC.

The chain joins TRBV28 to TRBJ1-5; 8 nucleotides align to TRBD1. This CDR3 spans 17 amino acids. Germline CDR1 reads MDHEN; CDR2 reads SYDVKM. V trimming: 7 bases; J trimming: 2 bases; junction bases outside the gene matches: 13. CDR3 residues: CASNEDREGVGNQPQHF. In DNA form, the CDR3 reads TGTGCCAGCAATGAGGACAGGGAAGGGGTGGGCAATCAGCCCCAGCATTTT. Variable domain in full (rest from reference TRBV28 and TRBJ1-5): DVKVTQSSRYLVKRTGEKVFLECVQDMDHENMFWYRQDPGLGLRLIYFSYDVKMKEKGDIPEGYSVSREKKERFSLILESASTNQTSMYLCASNEDREGVGNQPQHFGDGTRLSIL.

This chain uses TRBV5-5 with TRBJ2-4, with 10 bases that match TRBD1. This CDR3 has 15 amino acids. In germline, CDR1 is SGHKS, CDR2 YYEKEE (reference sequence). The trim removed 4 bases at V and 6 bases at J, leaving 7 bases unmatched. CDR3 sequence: CASSRRQGARNIQYF. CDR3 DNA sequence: TGTGCCAGCAGCAGAAGACAGGGGGCTAGAAACATTCAGTACTTC.

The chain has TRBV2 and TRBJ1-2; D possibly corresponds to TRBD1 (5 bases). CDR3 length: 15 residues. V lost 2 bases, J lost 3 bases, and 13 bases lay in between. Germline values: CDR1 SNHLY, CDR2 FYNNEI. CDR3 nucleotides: TGTGCCAGCAGTGAATCGTGGGGGGTCGACTATGGCTACACCTTC. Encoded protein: CASSESWGVDYGYTF.

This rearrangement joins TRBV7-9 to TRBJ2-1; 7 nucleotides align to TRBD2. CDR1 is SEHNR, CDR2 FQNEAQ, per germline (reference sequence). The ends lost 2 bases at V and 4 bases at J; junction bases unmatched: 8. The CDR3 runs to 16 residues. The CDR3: CASSLPIAGSYNEQFF. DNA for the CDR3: TGTGCCAGCAGCTTACCTATAGCGGGTTCTTACAATGAGCAGTTCTTC.

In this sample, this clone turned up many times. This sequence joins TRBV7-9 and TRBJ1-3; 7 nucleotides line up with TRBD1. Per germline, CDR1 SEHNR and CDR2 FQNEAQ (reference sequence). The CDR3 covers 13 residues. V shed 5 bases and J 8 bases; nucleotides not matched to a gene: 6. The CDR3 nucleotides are TGTGCCAGCAGCGGAAACACAGGGGACACCATATATTTT. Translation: CASSGNTGDTIYF. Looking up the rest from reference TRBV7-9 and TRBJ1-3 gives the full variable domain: DTGVSQNPRHKITKRGQNVTFRCDPISEHNRLYWYRQTLGQGPEFLTYFQNEAQLEKSRLLSDRFSAERPKGSFSTLEIQRTEQGDSAMYLCASSGNTGDTIYFGEGSWLTVV.

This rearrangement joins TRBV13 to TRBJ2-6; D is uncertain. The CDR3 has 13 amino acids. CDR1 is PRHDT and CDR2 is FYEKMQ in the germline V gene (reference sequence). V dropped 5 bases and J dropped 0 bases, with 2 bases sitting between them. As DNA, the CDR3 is TGTGCCAGCAGCCCCTCTGGGGCCAACGTCCTGACTTTC. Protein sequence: CASSPSGANVLTF.

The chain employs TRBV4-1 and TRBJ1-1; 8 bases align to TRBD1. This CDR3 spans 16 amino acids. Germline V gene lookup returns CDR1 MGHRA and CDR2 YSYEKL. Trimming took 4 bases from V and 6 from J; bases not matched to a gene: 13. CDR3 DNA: TGCGCCAGCAGCCCTGTCTCCGGGACAGGCTTGCCTGAAGCTTTCTTT. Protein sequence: CASSPVSGTGLPEAFF.

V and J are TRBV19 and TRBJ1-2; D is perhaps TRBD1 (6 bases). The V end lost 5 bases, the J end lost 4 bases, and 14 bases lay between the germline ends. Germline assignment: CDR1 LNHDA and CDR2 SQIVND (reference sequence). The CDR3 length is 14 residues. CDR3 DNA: TGTGCCAGTAGTCCTCAGGGGTATATCTATGGCTACACCTTC. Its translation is CASSPQGYIYGYTF.

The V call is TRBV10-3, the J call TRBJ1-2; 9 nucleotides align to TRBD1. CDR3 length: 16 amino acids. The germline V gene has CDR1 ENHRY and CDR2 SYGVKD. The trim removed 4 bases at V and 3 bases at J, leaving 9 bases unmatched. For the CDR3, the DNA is TGTGCCATCAGTGGGGGGACAGGGCCAGTGGACTATGGCTACACCTTC. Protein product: CAISGGTGPVDYGYTF.